The present entry profiles one T cell receptor beta chain with its context. What it binds is not known. This sample is drawn from a study of blood T cells in healthy people across ages. Study-level information: Capturing about one barcoded beta molecule per two T cells was achieved by template switching. General study findings and limits: As age increased, TCR beta diversity per million T cells fell in a roughly linear fashion. Because donor CMV status was unknown, expanded clonotype changes were possibly confounded.

Using a J-beta primer mix together with a sample-barcoded 5' primer, a second PCR was run for about 6 to 12 cycles. Every cDNA molecule carried a tag from a template-switch adaptor bearing 12 random nucleotides. Using its own MiXCR run on the 5' RACE reads, TCRdb lists one record per CDR3 protein. The sample has some 1.5 million distinct CDR3 sequences; 28% are singletons. This CDR3 contains 15 residues. V was trimmed by 0 bases and J by 7 bases, leaving 15 bases between them. Germline V gives CDR1 SGHDN, CDR2 FVKESK. The chain uses TRBV14 and TRBJ1-2; D is uncertain. The sequenced sample was blood. The sequence came from a woman aged 25-40 years in good health. This chain's CDR3 is CASSQDLEEWGGYTF. Here the CDR3 DNA reads TGTGCCAGCAGCCAAGATTTGGAAGAGTGGGGTGGCTACACCTTC.